This T cell receptor beta chain was found in a study of CD8 T cells in Susac syndrome. To note about this clonotype: The antigen remains undetermined.

General study results and limits: By the study's own acknowledgment, its TCR sequencing and HLA analysis included relatively few individuals.

Reverse transcription used roughly 0.45 to 1 ug RNA and random hexamers. Coverage of TCR beta CDR3 amplification by immunoSEQ multiplex PCR extended to 54 Vbeta and 13 Jbeta. In TCRdb, the immunoSEQ multiplex PCR reads were re-called with MiXCR into one record per CDR3 protein. The sample contains roughly 200,000 distinct CDR3 sequences, less than 95% of which appear only once. Sequencing of TCR beta was undertaken in CD8+ and CD4+ T cells derived from blood. Negative isolation yielded CD4+ and CD8+ T cells, and FACS enriched TEMRA cells. The CDR3 is made up of 13 amino acids. The germline V gene has CDR1 DFQATT and CDR2 SNEGSKA (reference sequence). With V trimmed by 1 base and J by 14 bases, 9 bases remained unmatched.

V usage is TRBV20-1 and J usage is TRBJ2-1, with TRBD2 identical over 9 bases. The source material was CD4+ T cells from PBMCs. This TCR derives from a human donor in good health. CDR3 amino acids: CSARVAGGPPEFF. The CDR3 coding sequence is TGCAGTGCTAGAGTGGCGGGAGGGCCTCCGGAGTTCTTC.